Only a few counts were recorded for the clone carrying this T cell receptor (beta chain). The method was immunoSEQ multiplex PCR; TCRdb's version includes in-frame clones alone and lacks a portion of them. The repertoire holds 80,000 to 100,000 clones, approximately 94% seen once, with approximately 2.4% in the top ten. The CDR3 length is 15 residues. Trimming pared 0 bases from V and 8 bases from J, leaving 12 bases between. Germline V gene sequence: CDR1 SGHKS, CDR2 YYEKEE (reference sequence). This entry belongs to a study of OX40 agonist ivuxolimab in advanced cancers. The starting material was CD4+ or CD8+ T cells sorted from blood, obtained in a trial of the OX40 agonist ivuxolimab. This TCR was recovered from an adult with an advanced solid tumor such as melanoma, head and neck, liver or kidney cancer. The V gene is TRBV5-5, the J gene TRBJ1-6; TRBD1 is a possible D gene (5 bases). The CDR3 protein is CASSLGKGTYSPLHF. The CDR3 coding sequence is TGTGCCAGCAGCTTGGGAAAAGGGACGTATTCACCCCTCCACTTT.